A selection of T cell receptor beta chains follows, all from one sample in a study of shared clonotypes between healthy human individuals. Sequencing was performed with immunoSEQ multiplex PCR; in TCRdb, only in-frame clones are kept and a portion is missing. The table lists approximately 2.1 million clones, over 90% of them singletons. Sequencing input: naive CD4+ T cells from PBMCs. All receptors come from a man between 18 and 29 years old in good health. Some clones in this sample may be carry-over from other donors' samples. Both conserved end residues are part of each CDR3. A D gene is named only where the DNA matches it firmly. Size is omitted from some rows. Given values are once, few, many or a class for expanded clones.

V	size	D	J	CDR3	DNA
TRBV6-1	.	.	TRBJ1-5	CASILRGRGNQPQHF	TGTGCCAGCATCCTCCGGGGGCGGGGCAATCAGCCCCAGCATTTT
TRBV11-1	.	TRBD1	TRBJ2-1	CASSATGESYNEQFF	TGTGCCAGCAGCGCTACAGGGGAGTCCTACAATGAGCAGTTCTTC
TRBV6-6	once	TRBD1	TRBJ2-1	CASSWDRGNEQFF	TGTGCCAGCAGCTGGGACAGGGGTAATGAGCAGTTCTTC
TRBV4-3	.	TRBD2	TRBJ2-7	CASSQDRLAGYYEQYF	TGCGCCAGCAGCCAAGATCGGTTAGCGGGGTACTACGAGCAGTACTTC
TRBV30	.	TRBD1	TRBJ2-7	CAWSLGQGGYEQYF	TGTGCCTGGAGTTTGGGACAGGGTGGCTACGAGCAGTACTTC
TRBV7-9	.	TRBD1	TRBJ2-7	CASSHRVTGTSYEQYF	TGTGCCAGCAGCCACCGGGTGACAGGGACCTCCTACGAGCAGTACTTC
TRBV5-8	few	.	TRBJ1-2	CASSLEAYGYTF	TGTGCCAGCAGCTTGGAGGCCTATGGCTACACCTTC
TRBV7-2	.	TRBD1	TRBJ1-1	CASSFDRANTEAFF	TGTGCCAGCAGCTTCGACAGGGCGAACACTGAAGCTTTCTTT
TRBV6-6	.	.	TRBJ1-6	CASSYPNSPLHF	TGTGCCAGCAGTTACCCAAATTCACCCCTCCACTTT
TRBV2	.	TRBD1	TRBJ2-5	CASRRPGQAQETQYF	TGTGCCAGCAGGAGACCGGGACAGGCTCAAGAGACCCAGTACTTC
TRBV27	.	.	TRBJ2-6	CASSSFGANVLTF	TGTGCCAGCAGTTCCTTTGGGGCCAACGTCCTGACTTTC
TRBV7-3	.	.	TRBJ2-2	CASSRVGNTGELFF	TGTGCCAGCAGCCGAGTTGGGAACACCGGGGAGCTGTTTTTT
TRBV2	.	.	TRBJ2-1	CASSEREYNEQFF	TGTGCCAGCAGTGAACGGGAATACAATGAGCAGTTCTTC
TRBV5-1	few	.	TRBJ1-5	CASSFGGNQPQHF	TGCGCCAGCAGCTTTGGGGGGAATCAGCCCCAGCATTTT
TRBV4-1	.	TRBD1	TRBJ2-7	CASSPGQWSYEQYF	TGCGCCAGCAGCCCGGGACAGTGGTCCTACGAGCAGTACTTC
TRBV10-1	.	TRBD1	TRBJ2-7	CASSRTSLDRAVYEQYF	TGCGCCAGCAGTCGTACCTCCCTGGACAGGGCGGTTTACGAGCAGTACTTC
TRBV18	.	.	TRBJ2-5	CASSPPHLQETQYF	TGTGCCAGCTCACCACCACACCTCCAAGAGACCCAGTACTTC
TRBV2	.	TRBD1	TRBJ2-7	CASSLDRGEGEQYF	TGTGCCAGCAGCCTTGACAGGGGAGAAGGCGAGCAGTACTTC
TRBV7-2	.	.	TRBJ2-1	CASSHGAGGGVHEQFF	TGTGCCAGCAGTCACGGGGCGGGCGGAGGGGTGCATGAGCAGTTCTTC
TRBV5-1	few	.	TRBJ2-7	CASRRTATYEQYF	TGCGCCAGCAGAAGGACAGCGACCTACGAGCAGTACTTC
TRBV5-1	.	TRBD2	TRBJ2-5	CASGEGQETQYF	TGCGCCAGCGGGGAGGGGCAAGAGACCCAGTACTTC
TRBV4-1	.	.	TRBJ1-4	CASSQPQGKLFF	TGCGCCAGCAGCCAACCACAGGGCAAACTGTTTTTT
TRBV28	.	TRBD2	TRBJ2-1	CASSSPSGRANNEQFF	TGTGCCAGCAGCTCCCCAAGCGGGAGGGCGAACAATGAGCAGTTCTTC
TRBV10-1	.	.	TRBJ1-3	CASTRDTGNTIYF	TGCGCCAGCACTCGGGACACTGGAAACACCATATATTTT
TRBV18	.	.	TRBJ1-5	CASSPMVSNQPQHF	TGTGCCAGCTCACCAATGGTATCCAATCAGCCCCAGCATTTT
TRBV7-9	.	.	TRBJ1-1	CASSRDRGEAFF	TGTGCCAGCAGCCGAGATAGGGGTGAAGCTTTCTTT
TRBV5-1	.	TRBD1	TRBJ1-1	CASSWDGQGWTEAFF	TGCGCCAGCAGCTGGGACGGACAGGGATGGACTGAAGCTTTCTTT
TRBV29-1	.	TRBD1	TRBJ2-7	CSVTGEGGSYEQYF	TGCAGCGTGACAGGGGAAGGGGGCTCCTACGAGCAGTACTTC
TRBV5-1	.	.	TRBJ2-7	CASSNQPGQYEQYF	TGCGCCAGCAGTAACCAACCGGGACAATACGAGCAGTACTTC
TRBV6-1	.	.	TRBJ2-5	CASSETQETQYF	TGTGCCAGCAGTGAAACACAAGAGACCCAGTACTTC
TRBV21-1	.	.	TRBJ2-7	CASSNLGQNYEQYF	TGTGCCAGCAGCAATCTAGGTCAGAACTACGAGCAGTACTTC
TRBV14	.	.	TRBJ1-1	CASSQASSGYTEAFF	TGTGCCAGCAGCCAAGCTTCCTCTGGGTACACTGAAGCTTTCTTT
TRBV5-1	.	.	TRBJ1-2	CASSSDPTNYGYTF	TGCGCCAGCAGCTCCGACCCGACTAACTATGGCTACACCTTC
TRBV28	.	.	TRBJ1-4	CASKNPGGAGPEKLFF	TGTGCCAGCAAGAATCCCGGGGGGGCTGGGCCGGAAAAACTGTTTTTT
TRBV7-9	.	.	TRBJ2-3	CASSLVEDTQYF	TGTGCCAGCAGCTTAGTGGAAGATACGCAGTATTTT
TRBV11-2	.	.	TRBJ2-7	CASSLGAQGLYEQYF	TGTGCCAGCAGCTTAGGGGCCCAGGGACTCTACGAGCAGTACTTC
TRBV11-3	.	TRBD1	TRBJ2-7	CASSTGTAYEQYF	TGTGCCAGCAGCACCGGGACAGCCTACGAGCAGTACTTC